The rows below give T cell receptor beta chains drawn from one sample of a study of vaccination effects on CD4 cells after COVID-19. Libraries were prepared by immunoSEQ multiplex PCR; TCRdb keeps only in-frame clonotypes and omits some of them. The repertoire holds 25,000 to 35,000 clones, with approximately 70% as singletons. What these receptors recognize is not known. The specimen was CD4+ T cells from PBMCs cultured without peptide, collected before COVID-19 vaccination. The receptors come from a human donor who received a COVID-19 vaccine. CDR3s include the opening cysteine and the closing phenylalanine or tryptophan. Fields, in order: D gene, V gene, clone size, J gene, CDR3 protein, CDR3 DNA. D genes are given only for firm matches. Where a row states a size, it is once, few, many or the class of an expanded clone; other rows omit it.

d_call: TRBD1; v_call: TRBV24-1; clone_size: -; j_call: TRBJ2-2; cdr3_aa: CATSALPGQENTGELFF; cdr3_nt: TGTGCCACCAGTGCCCTGCCGGGACAGGAGAACACCGGGGAGCTGTTTTTT
d_call: -; v_call: TRBV7-9; clone_size: -; j_call: TRBJ1-3; cdr3_aa: CASSLASGPRGTIYF; cdr3_nt: TGTGCCAGCAGCTTAGCTAGCGGTCCCCGGGGCACCATATATTTT
d_call: -; v_call: TRBV27; clone_size: few; j_call: TRBJ2-5; cdr3_aa: CASSLSLAQLQETQYF; cdr3_nt: TGTGCCAGCAGTTTATCCCTGGCCCAGCTCCAAGAGACCCAGTACTTC
d_call: -; v_call: TRBV4-2; clone_size: -; j_call: TRBJ2-5; cdr3_aa: CASSQGEAGRQETQYF; cdr3_nt: TGTGCCAGCAGCCAAGGAGAGGCAGGGAGGCAAGAGACCCAGTACTTC
d_call: TRBD2; v_call: TRBV4-1; clone_size: -; j_call: TRBJ2-3; cdr3_aa: CASSPLPLAGGSPFSTDTQYF; cdr3_nt: TGCGCCAGCAGTCCCCTTCCCCTGGCGGGGGGGTCCCCCTTTAGCACAGATACGCAGTATTTT
d_call: -; v_call: TRBV6-1; clone_size: -; j_call: TRBJ1-6; cdr3_aa: CASSETFNSPLHF; cdr3_nt: TGTGCCAGCAGTGAAACTTTCAATTCACCCCTCCACTTT
d_call: -; v_call: TRBV5-4; clone_size: few; j_call: TRBJ1-2; cdr3_aa: CASSRSGIINYGYTF; cdr3_nt: TGTGCCAGCAGTCGCTCCGGGATCATCAACTATGGCTACACCTTC
d_call: -; v_call: TRBV28; clone_size: -; j_call: TRBJ1-2; cdr3_aa: CASRVGGARYGYTF; cdr3_nt: TGTGCCAGCAGGGTCGGCGGGGCGCGATATGGCTACACCTTC
d_call: TRBD2; v_call: TRBV15; clone_size: few; j_call: TRBJ2-1; cdr3_aa: CATSRDRRESYYNEQFF; cdr3_nt: TGTGCCACCAGCAGAGATCGGCGGGAGAGTTACTACAATGAGCAGTTCTTC
d_call: -; v_call: TRBV7-2; clone_size: few; j_call: TRBJ1-2; cdr3_aa: CASSLEGNNYGYTF; cdr3_nt: TGTGCCAGCAGCTTAGAGGGGAACAACTATGGCTACACCTTC
d_call: TRBD2; v_call: TRBV3-1/TRBV3-2; clone_size: -; j_call: TRBJ2-3; cdr3_aa: CASSQGLAGTDTQYF; cdr3_nt: TGTGCCAGCAGCCAAGGACTAGCGGGAACAGATACGCAGTATTTT
d_call: -; v_call: TRBV14; clone_size: once; j_call: TRBJ2-7; cdr3_aa: CASSQATVGAGYEQYF; cdr3_nt: TGTGCCAGCAGCCAAGCCACCGTCGGAGCAGGATACGAGCAGTACTTC
d_call: TRBD2; v_call: TRBV13; clone_size: -; j_call: TRBJ2-1; cdr3_aa: CASSLSRFWTSGDSRYNEQFF; cdr3_nt: TGTGCCAGCAGCTTATCTCGGTTCTGGACTAGTGGGGACTCGAGGTACAATGAGCAGTTCTTC
d_call: -; v_call: TRBV24-1; clone_size: -; j_call: TRBJ2-1; cdr3_aa: CATSDLGGLNEQFF; cdr3_nt: TGTGCCACCAGTGATTTGGGGGGGCTGAATGAGCAGTTCTTC
d_call: -; v_call: TRBV19; clone_size: -; j_call: TRBJ2-2; cdr3_aa: CASSIEGGETGELFF; cdr3_nt: TGTGCCAGTAGTATAGAGGGCGGGGAAACCGGGGAGCTGTTTTTT
d_call: -; v_call: TRBV10-2; clone_size: few; j_call: TRBJ1-5; cdr3_aa: CASSGDSNQPQHF; cdr3_nt: TGCGCCAGCAGCGGGGATAGCAATCAGCCCCAGCATTTT
d_call: -; v_call: TRBV5-4; clone_size: few; j_call: TRBJ2-1; cdr3_aa: CASSLVRGYYNEQFF; cdr3_nt: TGTGCCAGCAGCTTGGTCCGGGGCTACTACAATGAGCAGTTCTTC
d_call: TRBD2; v_call: TRBV19; clone_size: -; j_call: TRBJ2-3; cdr3_aa: CASSITLAGGGSTDTQYF; cdr3_nt: TGTGCCAGTAGTATCACCCTAGCGGGAGGCGGTAGCACAGATACGCAGTATTTT
d_call: TRBD2; v_call: TRBV3-1/TRBV3-2; clone_size: -; j_call: TRBJ2-2; cdr3_aa: CASILWYEGTNLGGELFF; cdr3_nt: TGTGCCAGCATTTTATGGTATGAAGGGACTAATCTTGGCGGGGAGCTGTTTTTT
d_call: -; v_call: TRBV7-2; clone_size: -; j_call: TRBJ1-1; cdr3_aa: CASSVTGSQNTEAFF; cdr3_nt: TGTGCCAGCAGCGTCACCGGGAGCCAGAACACTGAAGCTTTCTTT
d_call: TRBD1; v_call: TRBV2; clone_size: -; j_call: TRBJ2-7; cdr3_aa: CASSGRTGLYEQYF; cdr3_nt: TGTGCCAGCAGTGGGCGGACAGGGCTGTACGAGCAGTACTTC
d_call: -; v_call: TRBV12-3/TRBV12-4; clone_size: -; j_call: TRBJ1-6; cdr3_aa: CASSSFDSPLHF; cdr3_nt: TGTGCCAGCAGTTCGTTCGATTCACCCCTCCACTTT
d_call: TRBD2; v_call: TRBV4-1; clone_size: -; j_call: TRBJ2-7; cdr3_aa: CASSQDPAGGLYEQYF; cdr3_nt: TGCGCCAGCAGCCAAGATCCAGCGGGGGGGTTATACGAGCAGTACTTC
d_call: -; v_call: TRBV29-1; clone_size: -; j_call: TRBJ1-2; cdr3_aa: CSVAGRVTDGYTF; cdr3_nt: TGCAGCGTTGCTGGCAGGGTGACTGATGGCTACACCTTC
d_call: -; v_call: TRBV25-1; clone_size: -; j_call: TRBJ1-3; cdr3_aa: CASSTFQGGNTIYF; cdr3_nt: TGTGCCAGCAGTACTTTTCAGGGAGGAAACACCATATATTTT
d_call: -; v_call: TRBV7-9; clone_size: -; j_call: TRBJ2-7; cdr3_aa: CASSLGGPYEQYF; cdr3_nt: TGTGCCAGCAGCTTAGGGGGCCCCTACGAGCAGTACTTC
d_call: -; v_call: TRBV4-1; clone_size: -; j_call: TRBJ1-5; cdr3_aa: CASSPSWGSNQPQHF; cdr3_nt: TGCGCCAGCAGCCCCAGTTGGGGGAGCAATCAGCCCCAGCATTTT
d_call: TRBD2; v_call: TRBV11-2; clone_size: -; j_call: TRBJ2-5; cdr3_aa: CASSLSWLAEETQYF; cdr3_nt: TGTGCCAGCAGCTTATCGTGGCTAGCGGAAGAGACCCAGTACTTC
d_call: TRBD1; v_call: TRBV6-5; clone_size: -; j_call: TRBJ1-4; cdr3_aa: CASRPGTGYEKLFF; cdr3_nt: TGTGCCAGCAGGCCCGGGACAGGCTATGAAAAACTGTTTTTT
d_call: -; v_call: TRBV3-1/TRBV3-2; clone_size: -; j_call: TRBJ2-1; cdr3_aa: CASSQLLRPADNEQFF; cdr3_nt: TGTGCCAGCAGCCAATTGCTTCGGCCAGCCGACAATGAGCAGTTCTTC
d_call: -; v_call: TRBV6-1; clone_size: -; j_call: TRBJ2-3; cdr3_aa: CASSDGKGITDTQYF; cdr3_nt: TGTGCCAGCAGTGACGGAAAGGGGATCACAGATACGCAGTATTTT
d_call: TRBD1; v_call: TRBV11-2; clone_size: -; j_call: TRBJ2-2; cdr3_aa: CASSKQQGATGELFF; cdr3_nt: TGTGCCAGCAGCAAACAACAGGGGGCGACCGGGGAGCTGTTTTTT
d_call: -; v_call: TRBV7-2; clone_size: few; j_call: TRBJ1-2; cdr3_aa: CASSFTAVGTYGYTF; cdr3_nt: TGTGCCAGCAGCTTTACGGCGGTCGGGACCTATGGCTACACCTTC
d_call: -; v_call: TRBV3-1/TRBV3-2; clone_size: few; j_call: TRBJ1-5; cdr3_aa: CASSPRGRINQPQHF; cdr3_nt: TGTGCCAGCAGCCCCAGGGGACGGATTAATCAGCCCCAGCATTTT
d_call: -; v_call: TRBV19; clone_size: -; j_call: TRBJ1-1; cdr3_aa: CASSIFITANTEAFF; cdr3_nt: TGTGCCAGTAGTATCTTTATTACAGCTAACACTGAAGCTTTCTTT